Included here is one T cell receptor beta chain sequence, with context. Its antigen is not known. These data come from a study of human T cells and chemical hapten exposure. Points from the study as a whole: The number of TCRs above 1 in 1000 frequency did not change after DPC sensitization.

One entry per CDR3 protein, called by TCRdb with MiXCR from the RACE reads. This repertoire shows some 81,000 distinct CDR3 sequences, 11% found once; its top ten account for 1.5% to 2%. The CDR3 is 18 amino acids. J gave up 4 bases and V 4 bases, and 13 bases lay outside the gene matches. The V gene's germline CDR1 is WNHNN and CDR2 SYGVQD (reference sequence). Time point defined: patch test 2, 6 weeks after DPC sensitization. The treatment is: therapeutic diphenylcyclopropenone sensitization with weekly scalp DPC. Extraction of total RNA was performed on unfractionated whole blood. The source material was whole blood, sampled in connection with sensitization to the hapten diphenylcyclopropenone (DPC). The receptor comes from a man between 18 and 29 years old with alopecia areata. Some clones in this sample may be carry-over from other donors' samples. V gene TRBV10-1 combines with J gene TRBJ2-1; 10 positions agree with TRBD2. CDR3 amino acids: CASSANPLTSGVYNEQFF. The CDR3 DNA follows: TGCGCCAGCAGTGCGAATCCCCTAACTAGCGGGGTATACAATGAGCAGTTCTTC.